This T cell receptor beta chain was observed in a study of blood T cells in healthy people across ages. Overall study context: Per two T cells, about one barcoded beta molecule was captured through template switching.

For every donor, a draw yielded around 10 milliliters of peripheral blood. The study's findings and limits: For the donors, CMV status was unknown and possibly confounded expanded clonotype changes.

A sample-barcoded 5' primer and a J-beta primer mix were used in a second PCR of roughly 7 to 12 cycles. MiXCR, run by TCRdb on the 5' RACE reads, gives a single entry per CDR3 protein. The repertoire holds hundreds of thousands of distinct CDR3 sequences, with around 43% as singletons. This clonotype was picked up many times. Its antigen is undetermined. Sequenced material: blood. This receptor was taken from a man aged 80 or over in good health.

The CDR3 DNA is TGTGCCAGCAGCCAAGGCAGGGCTACGGGGACCCAGTACTTC. Its translation is CASSQGRATGTQYF. J is TRBJ2-5 and V is TRBV3-1, with D tentatively TRBD1 (5 bases). Germline CDR1 reads LGHDT; CDR2 reads YNNKEL (reference sequence). CDR3 length: 14 amino acids. Between the trimmed V and J ends, which lost 1 base and 7 bases, there was a span of 13 bases.